A selection of T cell receptor beta chains follows, all from one sample in a study of T cell changes during pregnancy in multiple sclerosis. Libraries were prepared by immunoSEQ multiplex PCR; TCRdb keeps only in-frame clonotypes and omits some of them. The sample carries about 70,000 clones, around nine tenths recorded once. Sequencing was performed on peripheral blood, taken in the third trimester of pregnancy. Receptor source: a female donor with multiple sclerosis, enrolled in a pregnancy study. CDR3s include the opening cysteine and the closing phenylalanine or tryptophan. The order of the fields is J gene, clone size, D gene, V gene, CDR3 DNA, CDR3 protein. D genes are given only for firm matches. Clone size is shown for a subset of rows, as once, few, many or a class of expanded clone.

>TRBJ2-5|NA|NA|TRBV19
TGTGCCAGTAGTCTACGACAACAAGAGACCCAGTACTTC
CASSLRQQETQYF
>TRBJ2-7|NA|NA|TRBV11-2
TGTGCCAGCAGCTTAGACCCAGGACTACCTACGTCGCAGTACTTC
CASSLDPGLPTSQYF
>TRBJ2-1|NA|TRBD2|TRBV6-4
TGTGCCAGCAGTGTTCGACTAGCGGGTCCCAATGAGCAGTTCTTC
CASSVRLAGPNEQFF
>TRBJ2-5|NA|NA|TRBV12-5
TGTGCTAGTGGTTTGGTACTCCTCAGGGGTGGAGAGACCCAGTACTTC
CASGLVLLRGGETQYF
>TRBJ1-2|NA|NA|TRBV2
TGTGCCAGCAGTGTTACGAGCTATGGCTACACCTTC
CASSVTSYGYTF
>TRBJ1-1|NA|TRBD1|TRBV11-2
TGTGCCAGCAGCTTATTCTCCGGCCAGGGGGCGAGTCGAGCTTTCTTT
CASSLFSGQGASRAFF
>TRBJ2-1|NA|TRBD2|TRBV5-4
TGTGCCAGCAGCTTGCGGACTAGCGGGAGAGGGGAGCAGTTCTTC
CASSLRTSGRGEQFF
>TRBJ2-1|NA|NA|TRBV2
TGTGCCAGCAGTGCGATGGTAGGGAGGTACGATGAGCAGTTCTTC
CASSAMVGRYDEQFF
>TRBJ1-5|NA|TRBD1|TRBV18
TGTGCCAGCTCACCAACAGGGGTCCAGCCCCAGCATTTT
CASSPTGVQPQHF
>TRBJ1-5|NA|NA|TRBV6-6
TGTGCCAGCAGTTACGCTCTCGGTCAGCCCCAGCATTTT
CASSYALGQPQHF
>TRBJ1-1|few|NA|TRBV7-9
TGTGCCAGCAGCTTAACAGGGTACGGAGACACTGAAGCTTTCTTT
CASSLTGYGDTEAFF
>TRBJ2-4|NA|TRBD2|TRBV5-1
TGCGCCAGCAGCTGGGCGGGGGGAGCCAAAAACATTCAGTACTTC
CASSWAGGAKNIQYF
>TRBJ2-1|NA|NA|TRBV19
TGTGCCAGTAGTCCGAGGGACACCTACAATGAGCAGTTCTTC
CASSPRDTYNEQFF
>TRBJ2-5|NA|TRBD2|TRBV18
TGTGCCAGCTCACCGGGACTAGCGGGAGAAGAGACCCAGTACTTC
CASSPGLAGEETQYF
>TRBJ2-6|once|NA|TRBV19
TGTGCCAGTAGTACAGTCTCTGCCTCTGGGGCCAACGTCCTGACTTTC
CASSTVSASGANVLTF
>TRBJ2-7|NA|NA|TRBV10-1
TGCGCCAGCAGTGATCCGGGAAGATACGAGCAGTACTTC
CASSDPGRYEQYF
>TRBJ1-2|NA|NA|TRBV29-1
TGCAGCGTTGTTGGGCAGGGATACTATGGCTACACCTTC
CSVVGQGYYGYTF
>TRBJ2-1|NA|TRBD2|TRBV6-5
TGTGCCAGCAGGTCGACTAGCGGGAGCCATGAGCAGTTCTTC
CASRSTSGSHEQFF
>TRBJ2-3|NA|NA|TRBV6-5
TGTGCCAGCAGTCGTTGGACAGCTAGCACAGATACGCAGTATTTT
CASSRWTASTDTQYF
>TRBJ2-1|NA|NA|TRBV11-3
TGTGCCAGCAGCTTAGGGAGTCTATTCAATGAGCAGTTCTTC
CASSLGSLFNEQFF
>TRBJ1-5|NA|NA|TRBV19
TGTGCCAGTAGTATAGGGTTCAGGGGATTAAATCAGCCCCAGCATTTT
CASSIGFRGLNQPQHF
>TRBJ2-7|NA|NA|TRBV9
TGTGCCAGCAGCGTAGCTCCCTTCATGGCGGACTACGAGCAGTACTTC
CASSVAPFMADYEQYF
>TRBJ1-1|NA|TRBD1|TRBV30
TGTGCCTGGAGGGACTTCTTGACAGGGACGGGCACTGAAGCTTTCTTT
CAWRDFLTGTGTEAFF
>TRBJ1-2|few|NA|TRBV5-4
TGTGCCAGCAGCTTAGGGCCGGACACCTCTAACTATGGCTACACCTTC
CASSLGPDTSNYGYTF
>TRBJ2-3|NA|TRBD2|TRBV7-3
TGTGCCAGCAGCCCCCACCCCGGGACTAGTAGTGATACGCAGTATTTT
CASSPHPGTSSDTQYF
>TRBJ2-2|once|NA|TRBV19
TGTGCCAGTATCGGGACGAACACCGGGGAGCTGTTTTTT
CASIGTNTGELFF
>TRBJ2-1|NA|TRBD1|TRBV10-1
TGCGCCAGCAGGCGACAGGGGGCGGTGTACAATGAGCAGTTCTTC
CASRRQGAVYNEQFF
>TRBJ1-3|NA|NA|TRBV11-2
TGTGCCAGCAGCTTAGGACTAGGGGCCGGAAACACCATATATTTT
CASSLGLGAGNTIYF
>TRBJ1-5|NA|TRBD1|TRBV18
TGTGCCAGCTCACCACCCGGGACAGGGAATCAGCCCCAGCATTTT
CASSPPGTGNQPQHF
>TRBJ2-7|NA|NA|TRBV29-1
TGCAGCGTTGGGTCCCTCCGGGGATACGAGCAGTACTTC
CSVGSLRGYEQYF
>TRBJ2-7|NA|NA|TRBV27
TGTGCCAGCAGTCGACAGGTACTCTACGAGCAGTACTTC
CASSRQVLYEQYF
>TRBJ2-7|NA|TRBD1|TRBV11-2
TGTGCCAGCAGCTCAGGACAGGTCGGCTCCTACGAGCAGTACTTC
CASSSGQVGSYEQYF
>TRBJ1-4|NA|NA|TRBV29-1
TGCAGCGTTGAGGCGTGGGGGGAACTGTTTTTT
CSVEAWGELFF
>TRBJ2-5|NA|NA|TRBV25-1
TGTGCCAGCAGTGATTACTCCCAAGAGACCCAGTACTTC
CASSDYSQETQYF
>TRBJ2-7|NA|NA|TRBV25-1
TGTGCCAGCAGCCCCCGGCAGGGAGGACAGTACTTC
CASSPRQGGQYF
>TRBJ2-3|NA|TRBD1|TRBV29-1
TGCAGCGTTAACAGGGGCGGCACTAGCACAGATACGCAGTATTTT
CSVNRGGTSTDTQYF
>TRBJ2-1|NA|TRBD2|TRBV30
TGTGCCTGGAGTGTACAACTAGCGGGAGGGCAGCAGTTCTTC
CAWSVQLAGGQQFF
>TRBJ1-1|NA|TRBD1|TRBV10-3
TGTGCCATCACCAGAGACAGGGGGGGGGCTGAAGCTTTCTTT
CAITRDRGGAEAFF
>TRBJ2-5|NA|NA|TRBV27
TGTGCCAGCAGTTTTGGAACAGGCTATACCCAGTACTTC
CASSFGTGYTQYF